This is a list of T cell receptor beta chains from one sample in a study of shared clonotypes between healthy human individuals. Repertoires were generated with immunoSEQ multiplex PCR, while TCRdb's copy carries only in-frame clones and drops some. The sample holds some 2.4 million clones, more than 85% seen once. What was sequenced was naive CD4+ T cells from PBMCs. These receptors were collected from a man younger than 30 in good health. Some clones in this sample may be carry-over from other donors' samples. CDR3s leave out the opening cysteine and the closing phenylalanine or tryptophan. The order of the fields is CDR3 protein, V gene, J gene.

CDR3: ASSLGQWYEQY
V: TRBV5-4
J: TRBJ2-7

CDR3: ASSLLGQGVRPQH
V: TRBV28
J: TRBJ1-5

CDR3: ASSFRGLAGSSYEQY
V: TRBV21-1
J: TRBJ2-7

CDR3: ASSFFGRGFGNEQF
V: TRBV27
J: TRBJ2-1

CDR3: ASSSGQGVTDTQY
V: TRBV13
J: TRBJ2-3

CDR3: ASSPISGTGSYEQY
V: TRBV5-4
J: TRBJ2-7

CDR3: ATRTADTQY
V: TRBV7-9
J: TRBJ2-3

CDR3: ASSLDQASNEKLF
V: TRBV7-2
J: TRBJ1-4

CDR3: ASSLRASAEAF
V: TRBV7-3
J: TRBJ1-1

CDR3: ASRPGTSPREQY
V: TRBV28
J: TRBJ2-7

CDR3: ASSPRLGAAQDTQY
V: TRBV19
J: TRBJ2-3

CDR3: ASSFSSNALMVAEQY
V: TRBV27
J: TRBJ2-7

CDR3: ASRKDRVNTGELF
V: TRBV28
J: TRBJ2-2

CDR3: AWGPQADTQY
V: TRBV30
J: TRBJ2-3

CDR3: ASSQEGTSGSDEQY
V: TRBV4-2
J: TRBJ2-7

CDR3: ATSRGGVQYTGELF
V: TRBV15
J: TRBJ2-2

CDR3: ASSLRATSGGPYEQY
V: TRBV5-1
J: TRBJ2-7